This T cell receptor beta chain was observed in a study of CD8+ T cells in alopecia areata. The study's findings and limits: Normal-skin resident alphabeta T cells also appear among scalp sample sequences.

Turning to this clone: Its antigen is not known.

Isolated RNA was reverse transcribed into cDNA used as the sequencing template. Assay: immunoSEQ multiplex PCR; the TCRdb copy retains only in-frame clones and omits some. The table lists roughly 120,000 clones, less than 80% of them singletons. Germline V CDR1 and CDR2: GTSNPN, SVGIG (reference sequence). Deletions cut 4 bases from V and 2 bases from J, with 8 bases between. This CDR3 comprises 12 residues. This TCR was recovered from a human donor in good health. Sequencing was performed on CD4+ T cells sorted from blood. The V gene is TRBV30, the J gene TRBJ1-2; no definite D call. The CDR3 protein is CAWNGGNYGYTF. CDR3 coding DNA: TGTGCCTGGAACGGCGGGAACTATGGCTACACCTTC.